Following are 27 T cell receptor beta chains from one sample sequenced in a study of identical twins. Each CDR3 protein gets one entry after TCRdb re-called the 5' RACE reads with MiXCR. The table lists 1.5 million or so distinct CDR3 sequences, 25% to 35% of them singletons, with approximately 0.29% in the top ten. Specimen: cord blood. These receptors all stem from a newborn girl in good health.

This clonotype has a count of ten or more. The V call is TRBV20-1, the J call TRBJ2-5; D gene ambiguous. Germline assignment: CDR1 DFQATT and CDR2 SNEGSKA (reference sequence). V lost 3 bases, J lost 2 bases, and 7 bases lay in between. This CDR3 has 12 amino acids. The CDR3 here is CSASSTQETQYF. The CDR3 nucleotides read TGCAGTGCTAGTTCTACGCAAGAGACCCAGTACTTC.

In this sample, this clonotype turned up a few times. The V call is TRBV12-3 or TRBV12-4, the J call TRBJ1-5; D might be TRBD1 (5 bases). This CDR3 spans 16 amino acids. With 3 bases removed from V and 0 bases from J, the gap between germline ends came to 12 bases. The CDR3 loop is CASSLGGINSNQPQHF. The CDR3 DNA reads as TGTGCCAGCAGTTTGGGGGGTATTAATAGCAATCAGCCCCAGCATTTT.

This clonotype was picked up a small number of times. The chain carries TRBV7-2 and TRBJ2-3; 8 bases line up with TRBD2. Germline-derived CDR1 and CDR2 are SGHTA and FQGNSA. The CDR3 runs 14 residues. V was pared by 1 base and J by 6 bases, with 3 bases of the junction left unmatched. CDR3 sequence (DNA): TGTGCCAGCAGCTTAGTTCGGGGGGGGGATACGCAGTATTTT. Translated: CASSLVRGGDTQYF.

The CDR3 nucleotides read TGCAGTGCGACCCTCCGGGGGGCGGGTAATGAAAAACTGTTTTTT. Translating it yields CSATLRGAGNEKLFF. This chain connects TRBV20-1 to TRBJ1-4; the D gene is possibly TRBD1 (6 bases). In germline, CDR1 is DFQATT, CDR2 SNEGSKA (reference sequence). V lost 6 bases and J lost 4, with 18 bases in between. The CDR3 is made up of 15 amino acids.

This clonotype was seen a handful of times. The J gene is TRBJ2-5, the V gene TRBV24-1; D remains unclear. Trimming cost V 4 bases and J 4 bases, with 3 bases left between them. Germline V lookup: CDR1 KGHDR, CDR2 SFDVKD. This CDR3 spans 11 amino acids. Written as DNA, the CDR3 is TGTGCCACCAGTGAAACAGAGACCCAGTACTTC. Residues: CATSETETQYF.

This clonotype has just one count. This could be a read error, since a much larger clone is one nucleotide away. This chain links TRBV20-1 with TRBJ2-7; the D is unclear. The germline CDR1 and CDR2 sequences are DFQATT and SNEGSKA (reference sequence). V was trimmed by 6 bases and J by 7 bases, leaving 16 bases between them. The CDR3 covers 12 residues. The DNA of the CDR3 is TGCAGTGCGGTGAGCTCCTACAATGAGCAGTACTTC. Translation gives CSAVSSYNEQYF.

The chain uses TRBV2 and TRBJ2-5; the D is unclear. The CDR3 is 15 residues long. CDR1 and CDR2 (germline): SNHLY, FYNNEI. Trimming stripped 0 bases from V and 2 bases from J, with 10 bases between. The CDR3 region has the DNA TGTGCCAGCAGTGAAGCAGCTAGTTTTCAAGAGACCCAGTACTTC. This encodes CASSEAASFQETQYF.

V gene TRBV24-1 combines with J gene TRBJ1-1; TRBD1 might be the D (5 bases). Trimming stripped 1 base from V and 1 base from J, with 12 bases between. This CDR3 contains 16 residues. Per the germline V gene, CDR1 is KGHDR and CDR2 is SFDVKD. The CDR3 region is CATSDLGRDPNTEAFF. CDR3 in DNA: TGTGCCACCAGTGATTTAGGCAGGGACCCGAACACTGAAGCTTTCTTT.

This chain uses TRBV4-1 with TRBJ1-4; possible D gene TRBD1, 5 bases. The CDR3 sequence is 15 residues long. The germline V and J ends were trimmed by 6 bases and 7 bases, with 18 bases remaining between them. CDR1 and CDR2 (germline): MGHRA, YSYEKL. The CDR3 nucleotides read TGCGCCAGCAGGCCCCTTAGGGGAGGGACTGAAAAACTGTTTTTT. This gives the protein CASRPLRGGTEKLFF.

This clonotype was counted at least ten times. The chain recombines TRBV28 with TRBJ2-7, with unresolved D. Germline CDR1 MDHEN, CDR2 SYDVKM. V shed 3 bases and J shed 3 bases, with 6 bases lying between them. The CDR3 is made up of 12 amino acids. CDR3 residues: CASSFGRYEQYF. CDR3 sequence (DNA): TGTGCCAGCAGTTTCGGCCGCTACGAGCAGTACTTC.

The chain has TRBV14 and TRBJ1-6; D is unresolved. Trimming cost V 0 bases and J 7 bases, with 10 bases left between them. CDR3 length equals 15 residues. CDR1 is SGHDN, CDR2 FVKESK, per germline. The CDR3 DNA reads as TGTGCCAGCAGCCAAGATCAAAGGACCAATTCACCCCTCCACTTT. Translation: CASSQDQRTNSPLHF.

This clonotype has just a few counts. The V and J genes are TRBV27 and TRBJ2-3; a possible D gene is TRBD2 (5 bases). The CDR3 spans 13 residues. V was trimmed by 8 bases and J by 0 bases, leaving 9 bases between them. The V gene's germline CDR1 is MNHEY and CDR2 SMNVEV (reference sequence). The CDR3 DNA sequence: TGTGCCAGCTGGAGGACTAGCACAGATACGCAGTATTTT. Translation: CASWRTSTDTQYF.

The table lists this clonotype with a count of one. V is TRBV9 and J is TRBJ2-1, with TRBD2 matching over 15 bases. The DNA end is a closer match to TRBJ2-7, so the J assignment may be wrong. The CDR3 contains 17 residues. CDR1 and CDR2 from the germline V gene are SGDLS and YYNGEE. CDR3 sequence reads: CASSVAGTSGRSNEQYF. In DNA form, the CDR3 reads TGTGCCAGCAGCGTAGCCGGGACTAGCGGGAGGTCGAATGAGCAGTACTTC.

This clonotype was detected a few times. V usage is TRBV28 and J usage is TRBJ1-2; D gene uncertain. CDR1 is MDHEN, CDR2 SYDVKM, per germline. Trimming cost V 5 bases and J 4 bases, with 8 bases left between them. The CDR3 loop spans 12 amino acids. CDR3 amino acids: CASSDRIYGYTF. The CDR3 DNA follows: TGTGCCAGCAGTGATAGGATCTATGGCTACACCTTC.

As to this clonotype: A clone one base away is much larger, so this may be a read error. V and J are TRBV29-1 and TRBJ2-1; D not resolved. CDR1 SQVTM and CDR2 ANQGSEA come from the germline V gene. The CDR3 contains 16 residues. CDR3 loop: CSVEGLGRWSYNERFF. CDR3 nucleotides: TGCAGCGTTGAAGGGCTGGGAAGATGGTCCTACAATGAGCGGTTCTTC.

This chain uses TRBV20-1 with TRBJ2-1, with a weak D call TRBD2 (6 bases). V lost 4 bases, J lost 3 bases, and 13 bases lay in between. The germline gives CDR1 DFQATT, CDR2 SNEGSKA (reference sequence). This CDR3 comprises 14 residues. CDR3: CSANGGAFYNEQFF. The CDR3, as DNA: TGCAGTGCTAATGGCGGGGCCTTCTACAATGAGCAGTTCTTC.

This clonotype was detected many times. The J gene is TRBJ2-3, the V gene TRBV2, with 12 bases matching TRBD2. The length of the CDR3 is 15 residues. The trim removed 7 bases at V and 6 bases at J, leaving 8 bases unmatched. Germline V lookup: CDR1 SNHLY, CDR2 FYNNEI. In nucleotides, the CDR3 is TGTGCCAGCATGGGACTAGCGGGCGTCCCCGATACGCAGTATTTT. Amino acids: CASMGLAGVPDTQYF. Filled out from reference TRBV2 and TRBJ2-3, the complete variable domain reads EPEVTQTPSHQVTQMGQEVILRCVPISNHLYFYWYRQILGQKVEFLVSFYNNEISEKSEIFDDQFSVERPDGSNFTLKIRSTKLEDSAMYFCASMGLAGVPDTQYFGPGTRLTVL.

This clonotype was picked up a small number of times. This may be a read error: a much more frequent sequence differs by one nucleotide. This chain joins TRBV6-1 and TRBJ2-4; TRBD2 is a possible D gene (6 bases). Trimming removed 6 bases from V and 0 bases from J, with 9 bases in between. The CDR3 loop spans 14 amino acids. CDR1 is MNHNS, CDR2 SASEGT, per germline. The CDR3 region has the DNA TGTGCCAGCAGGGAGGGACTAGCCAAAAACATTCAGTACTTC. Amino acids: CASREGLAKNIQYF.

The sample holds a few counts of this clonotype. This chain joins TRBV12-3 or TRBV12-4 and TRBJ2-7, with D possibly being TRBD1 or TRBD2 (6 bases each). This CDR3 is built from 13 residues. Trimming cost V 6 bases and J 3 bases, with 12 bases left between them. The DNA for the CDR3 is TGTGCCAGCAGGGAGGGGGTGCTCTACGAGCAGTACTTC. It specifies CASREGVLYEQYF.

The rearrangement uses TRBV20-1 and TRBJ2-3; TRBD1 agrees at 8 bases. The CDR3 is 14 residues long. V shed 3 bases and J 1 base; nucleotides not matched to a gene: 3. In germline, CDR1 is DFQATT, CDR2 SNEGSKA (reference sequence). CDR3 protein: CSARTGEGTDTQYF. In DNA form, the CDR3 reads TGCAGTGCTAGGACAGGGGAAGGCACAGATACGCAGTATTTT.

CDR3 sequence (DNA): TGTGCCAGCAGTCGTCCCGGGACAGGGGTGATCTATGGCTACACCTTC. Protein: CASSRPGTGVIYGYTF. The genes are TRBV6-2 or TRBV6-3 and TRBJ1-2; 10 bases align to TRBD1. CDR3 length: 16 residues. Trimming at V came to 5 bases and at J to 4 bases, leaving 10 bases not matched to a gene. Germline V gene data show CDR1 as MNHEY and CDR2 as SVGEGT.

This clonotype was recorded once. The germline gene is not matched at one end of the junction; a read error may be the cause. The rearrangement uses TRBV28 and TRBJ2-3; the match to TRBD2 covers 9 bases. Germline CDR1 is MDHEN and CDR2 is SYDVKM. The CDR3 is 16 amino acids. CDR3 residues: CASSSLGREGQDTQYF. CDR3 in DNA: TGCGCCAGCAGTTCCCTCGGGCGGGAGGGCCAAGATACGCAGTATTTT.

The gene calls are TRBV7-4 and TRBJ2-3; TRBD2 agrees at 7 bases. The V segment lost 5 bases and the J segment 0 bases; nucleotides outside the gene matches: 8. The CDR3 runs to 16 residues. Per the germline V gene, CDR1 is SGHVT and CDR2 is SQSDAQ. CDR3 loop: CASSARLALSTDTQYF. In nucleotides, the CDR3 is TGTGCCAGCAGCGCAAGACTAGCCCTAAGCACAGATACGCAGTATTTT.

A remark on this clonotype: One end of the junction fails to match germline, which may point to a read error. This chain joins TRBV7-8 and TRBJ2-7, with TRBD2 matching over 8 bases. CDR1 and CDR2 (germline): SGHVS, FQNEAQ. The CDR3 extends over 17 amino acids. The CDR3 DNA reads as TGCGCCAGCAGCTTAGAAGATGTAGCGGGGACAACCTACGAGCAGTACTTC. Amino acid sequence: CASSLEDVAGTTYEQYF.

Note on this clonotype: Relative to the germline gene, one junction end is altered; a read error may explain this. The chain is built from TRBV5-1 and TRBJ2-1; perhaps TRBD1 as D (6 bases). Germline assignment: CDR1 SGHRS and CDR2 YFSETQ. There are 16 residues in the CDR3. The CDR3 nucleotides are TGCGCCAGCAGCCCGACAGGATCTGGGATCGACAATGAGCGGTTCTTC. Protein product: CASSPTGSGIDNERFF.

V usage is TRBV2 and J usage is TRBJ2-2; 7 nucleotides line up with TRBD2. The V and J ends lost 6 bases and 6 bases, in that order; junction bases with no gene match: 10. This CDR3 contains 15 residues. Per the germline V gene, CDR1 is SNHLY and CDR2 is FYNNEI. The CDR3 loop is CASRTSRGGPGELFF. The CDR3 DNA is TGTGCCAGCAGGACTAGCCGCGGCGGCCCCGGGGAGCTGTTTTTT.

This clonotype was seen more than once but under ten times. The V gene is TRBV4-2, the J gene TRBJ2-5, with 8 bases identical to TRBD1. J was trimmed by 5 bases and V by 6 bases; bases with no gene match: 5. CDR3 length: 13 amino acids. The germline CDR1 and CDR2 sequences are LGHNA and YNFKEQ. CDR3 sequence (DNA): TGTGCCAGCAGTCCAGGGGGCGTTGAGACCCAGTACTTC. Encoded protein: CASSPGGVETQYF.